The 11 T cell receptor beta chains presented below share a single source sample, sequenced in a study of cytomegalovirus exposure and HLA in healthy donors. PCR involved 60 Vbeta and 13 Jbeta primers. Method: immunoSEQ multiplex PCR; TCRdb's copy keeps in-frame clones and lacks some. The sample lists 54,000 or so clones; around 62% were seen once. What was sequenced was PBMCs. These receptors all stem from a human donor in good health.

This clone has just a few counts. The CDR3 DNA sequence: TGTGCCAGCAGTGAAGCGACAGGGGTGAACACCGGGGAGCTGTTTTTT. Translating it yields CASSEATGVNTGELFF. V is TRBV2 and J is TRBJ2-2, with 8 bases identical to TRBD1. CDR1 SNHLY and CDR2 FYNNEI come from the germline V gene. The CDR3 has 16 residues. With 0 bases clipped from V and 1 base from J, the junction kept 1 base outside the gene matches.

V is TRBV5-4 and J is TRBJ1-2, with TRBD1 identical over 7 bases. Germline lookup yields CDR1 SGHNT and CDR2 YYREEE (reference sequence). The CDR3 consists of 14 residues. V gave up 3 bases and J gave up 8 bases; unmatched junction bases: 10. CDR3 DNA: TGTGCCAGCAGCTGGAGAGAGGGGGCGGGCGGCTACACCTTC. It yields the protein CASSWREGAGGYTF.

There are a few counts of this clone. The CDR3 DNA follows: TGTGCCTGGCACAGAAACACTGAAGCTTTCTTT. It yields the protein CAWHRNTEAFF. The chain employs TRBV30 and TRBJ1-1; D ambiguous. The CDR3 length is 11 residues. V was clipped by 5 bases and J by 2 bases, with 6 bases between them. The germline V gene encodes CDR1 GTSNPN and CDR2 SVGIG (reference sequence).

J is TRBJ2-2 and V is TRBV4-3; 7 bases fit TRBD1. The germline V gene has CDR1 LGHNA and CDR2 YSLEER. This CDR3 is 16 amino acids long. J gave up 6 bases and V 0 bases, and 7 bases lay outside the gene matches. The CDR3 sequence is CASSQEVTGIAGELFF. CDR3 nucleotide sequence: TGCGCCAGCAGCCAAGAGGTGACAGGGATCGCCGGGGAGCTGTTTTTT.

CDR3 amino acids: CASSKALQQIRAQYF. The CDR3 DNA follows: TGTGCCAGCAGCAAAGCGCTACAACAGATTCGCGCCCAGTACTTC. The chain uses TRBV21-1 and TRBJ2-5; the table assigns TRBD1, which was not confirmed against the DNA. TRBV21-1 is a listed pseudogene. The length of the CDR3 is 15 residues.

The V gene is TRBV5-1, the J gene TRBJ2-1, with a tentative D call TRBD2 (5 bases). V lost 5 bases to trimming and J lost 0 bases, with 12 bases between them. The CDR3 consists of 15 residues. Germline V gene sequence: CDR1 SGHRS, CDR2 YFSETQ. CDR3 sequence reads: CASRVPGVSYNEQFF. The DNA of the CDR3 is TGCGCCAGCAGGGTGCCCGGGGTCTCCTACAATGAGCAGTTCTTC.

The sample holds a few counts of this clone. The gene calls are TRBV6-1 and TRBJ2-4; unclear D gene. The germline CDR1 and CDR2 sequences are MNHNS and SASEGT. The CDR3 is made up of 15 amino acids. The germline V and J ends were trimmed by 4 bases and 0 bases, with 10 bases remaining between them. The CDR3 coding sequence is TGTGCCAGCAGTGGGTCCCAGGAAGCCAAAAACATTCAGTACTTC. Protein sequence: CASSGSQEAKNIQYF.

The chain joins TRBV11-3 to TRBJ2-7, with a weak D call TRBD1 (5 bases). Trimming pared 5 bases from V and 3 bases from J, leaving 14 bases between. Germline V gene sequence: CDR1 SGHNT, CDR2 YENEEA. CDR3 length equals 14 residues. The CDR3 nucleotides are TGTGCCAGCAGCCATGGGGCAGGCGGCTACGAGCAGTACTTC. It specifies CASSHGAGGYEQYF.

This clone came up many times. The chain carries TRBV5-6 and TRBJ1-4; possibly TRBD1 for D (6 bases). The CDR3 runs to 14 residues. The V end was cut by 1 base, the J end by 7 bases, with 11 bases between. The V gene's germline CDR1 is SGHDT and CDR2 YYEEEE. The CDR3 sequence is CASSLRGAREKLFF. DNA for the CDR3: TGTGCCAGCAGCTTGCGGGGGGCGCGTGAAAAACTGTTTTTT.

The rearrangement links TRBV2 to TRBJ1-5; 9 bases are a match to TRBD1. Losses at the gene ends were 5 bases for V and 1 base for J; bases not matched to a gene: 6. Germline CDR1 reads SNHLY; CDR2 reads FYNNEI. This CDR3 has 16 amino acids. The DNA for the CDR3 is TGTGCCAGCAGTTCAGCCGGGACAGGGAGCAATCAGCCCCAGCATTTT. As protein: CASSSAGTGSNQPQHF.

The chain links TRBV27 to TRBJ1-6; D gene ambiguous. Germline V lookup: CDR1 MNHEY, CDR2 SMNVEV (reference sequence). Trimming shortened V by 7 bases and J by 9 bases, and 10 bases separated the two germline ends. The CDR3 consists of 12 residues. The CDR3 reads CASKEVGSPLHF. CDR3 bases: TGTGCCAGCAAAGAGGTGGGTTCACCCCTCCACTTT.